This is a list of T cell receptor beta chains from one sample in a study of blood T cell repertoires in COVID-19. Method: immunoSEQ multiplex PCR; TCRdb's copy keeps in-frame clones and lacks some. Of some 200,000 clones in the sample, 87% were seen once. Sequencing was done on a sample of PBMCs or T cells enriched from blood (not recorded which). These receptors came from a woman aged 25 to 45 who had recovered from COVID-19. The conserved cysteine and the conserved F or W are not part of the CDR3 here.

j_call: TRBJ1-3; v_call: TRBV2; cdr3_aa: ASSVDRASGNTIY
j_call: TRBJ1-2; v_call: TRBV6-4; cdr3_aa: ASRDPSTGYGYT
j_call: TRBJ1-5; v_call: TRBV13; cdr3_aa: ASSHSGGWGSNQPQH
j_call: TRBJ1-3; v_call: TRBV30; cdr3_aa: AWSVGTGLSGNTIY
j_call: TRBJ1-2; v_call: TRBV6-1; cdr3_aa: ASSEFTVYGYT
j_call: TRBJ1-2; v_call: TRBV7-2; cdr3_aa: ASSLEGDGGYT
j_call: TRBJ1-4; v_call: TRBV6-2/TRBV6-3; cdr3_aa: ASSGSTNEKLF
j_call: TRBJ2-7; v_call: TRBV7-8; cdr3_aa: ASSSSPVEDSYEQY
j_call: TRBJ1-1; v_call: TRBV7-9; cdr3_aa: ASSPRLGEAF
j_call: TRBJ1-6; v_call: TRBV19; cdr3_aa: ASSIRGANSPLH
j_call: TRBJ1-1; v_call: TRBV5-4; cdr3_aa: ASRQTGGFTEAF
j_call: TRBJ2-7; v_call: TRBV3-1/TRBV3-2; cdr3_aa: ASSYGTGVSEQY
j_call: TRBJ2-7; v_call: TRBV19; cdr3_aa: ASSIPGSIYEQY
j_call: TRBJ2-1; v_call: TRBV3-1/TRBV3-2; cdr3_aa: ASSQVLSGSYNEQF
j_call: TRBJ2-3; v_call: TRBV9; cdr3_aa: ASSPRPASGTSDTQY
j_call: TRBJ1-1; v_call: TRBV27; cdr3_aa: ASKMTGGEAF
j_call: TRBJ1-2; v_call: TRBV5-1; cdr3_aa: ASSPRTDYGYT
j_call: TRBJ1-1; v_call: TRBV6-5; cdr3_aa: ASTRQINTEAF
j_call: TRBJ1-5; v_call: TRBV2; cdr3_aa: ASSTDGQPQH
j_call: TRBJ1-6; v_call: TRBV7-9; cdr3_aa: ASSLAGTLH
j_call: TRBJ1-1; v_call: TRBV7-9; cdr3_aa: ASTMTGMNTEAF
j_call: TRBJ1-1; v_call: TRBV6-2/TRBV6-3; cdr3_aa: ASSYSRGRKTEAF
j_call: TRBJ2-7; v_call: TRBV27; cdr3_aa: ASSPEGVRQY
j_call: TRBJ1-6; v_call: TRBV5-6; cdr3_aa: ASSLGQGINSPLH
j_call: TRBJ2-2; v_call: TRBV29-1; cdr3_aa: SVEGPGGSGELF
j_call: TRBJ2-1; v_call: TRBV6-2/TRBV6-3; cdr3_aa: ASSEGAEYNEQF
j_call: TRBJ2-7; v_call: TRBV18; cdr3_aa: ASSPRGTVRYEQY
j_call: TRBJ1-2; v_call: TRBV7-2; cdr3_aa: ASSLGSQGDYGYT
j_call: TRBJ1-2; v_call: TRBV10-3; cdr3_aa: AISESTRGGVNYGYT
j_call: TRBJ1-1; v_call: TRBV5-6; cdr3_aa: ASSSADRGGSLDTEAF